This T cell receptor beta chain was obtained from a study of blood T cell repertoires in COVID-19. Study in general: COVID-19 samples from acute and convalescent phases originated in the United States, Italy and Spain. From T cells, B-cell-depleted T cells, or PBMCs came the material, which was cDNA or gDNA.

In the original processing: It was from reference gene primer amplification that nucleated cell counts were estimated. TCRdb's copy holds only in-frame clones and misses some; the assay was immunoSEQ multiplex PCR. That table is the source of V, J and clone size, and D and trimming were worked out from the DNA. Of some 100,000 clones listed, roughly 89% were seen once; the top ten hold around 5.4%. Germline V gene sequence: CDR1 SGDLS, CDR2 YYNGEE. The ends were cut back, 2 bases at V and 7 bases at J, with 13 bases in the middle. The CDR3 totals 14 residues. The specimen was peripheral blood. The genes are TRBV9 and TRBJ2-4, with D unclear. This clonotype was sampled from a man between 70 and 80 years old with acute or convalescent COVID-19. The CDR3: CASSVGSTGNIQYF. DNA for the CDR3: TGTGCCAGCAGCGTCGGGTCAACTGGGAACATTCAGTACTTC.